These T cell receptor beta chains were read from a single sample in a study of OX40 agonist ivuxolimab in advanced cancers. Using immunoSEQ multiplex PCR, the repertoire was profiled, and TCRdb retains in-frame clones only, with some absent. The sample yields more than 75,000 clones, around 83% seen once. The sequenced sample was CD4+ or CD8+ T cells sorted from blood, obtained in a trial of the OX40 agonist ivuxolimab. The receptors here all came from an adult with an advanced solid tumor such as melanoma, head and neck, liver or kidney cancer. Each CDR3 is given with its conserved first and last residue. The D gene is left open where the match is weak. Only some rows state a clone size, as once, few, many or a class for expanded clones.

abundance	d_gene	v_gene	j_gene	CDR3nt	CDR3aa
.	.	TRBV7-9	TRBJ2-1	TGTGCCAGCAGCTTTGGGGGATTGTCCTACAATGAGCAGTTCTTC	CASSFGGLSYNEQFF
.	.	TRBV28	TRBJ1-5	TGTGCCAGCAGTCGCTTGGCGCCCGGGCAGCCCCAGCATTTT	CASSRLAPGQPQHF
.	.	TRBV7-9	TRBJ2-3	TGTGCCAGCAGCCAAGAGGTGACTTGGGGTACGCAGTATTTT	CASSQEVTWGTQYF
.	TRBD1	TRBV7-6	TRBJ2-7	TGTGCCAGCAGCTTAGCTCCCCGTGGACAGGGACTCGAGCAGTACTTC	CASSLAPRGQGLEQYF
.	TRBD1	TRBV28	TRBJ2-7	TGTGCCAGCAGTTCCGGGACAGTTCACTACGAGCAGTACTTC	CASSSGTVHYEQYF
once	.	TRBV6-1	TRBJ1-2	TGTGCCAGCAGTGAAATCGGCCGTAGCTACACCTTC	CASSEIGRSYTF
.	.	TRBV5-5	TRBJ1-2	TGTGCCAGCAGCCGGACAGCAGGGGTCAATGGCTACACCTTC	CASSRTAGVNGYTF
.	.	TRBV7-2	TRBJ1-2	TGTGCCAGCAGTTACGCCTATACAGGGAACTATGGCTACACCTTC	CASSYAYTGNYGYTF
.	TRBD1	TRBV29-1	TRBJ2-7	TGCAGCGTTAGGACAGGGGGGAGCTCCTACGAGCAGTACTTC	CSVRTGGSSYEQYF
.	TRBD1	TRBV6-5	TRBJ1-1	TGTGCCAGCACTACCGACAGGGGGCTTGGAGCTTTCTTT	CASTTDRGLGAFF
.	.	TRBV6-6	TRBJ1-1	TGTGCCAGCAGTGACATGAACACTGAAGCTTTCTTT	CASSDMNTEAFF
few	TRBD1	TRBV19	TRBJ1-6	TGTGCCAGTAGTCTGGACAGGGCAATCTCACCCCTCCACTTT	CASSLDRAISPLHF
once	.	TRBV4-1	TRBJ2-1	TGCGCCAGCAGCCAAGATAGTTCGACTGAAAGTAATGAGCAGTTCTTC	CASSQDSSTESNEQFF
.	TRBD2	TRBV5-1	TRBJ2-5	TGCGCCAGCCATTTGGGTTGGCGGGGGGCCCGTCCGGAGACCCAGTACTTC	CASHLGWRGARPETQYF
.	.	TRBV4-2	TRBJ2-5	TGTGCCAGCAGCCAAGACCGCCTGGCTCTGGAGACCCAGTACTTC	CASSQDRLALETQYF
few	.	TRBV6-1	TRBJ2-3	TGTGCCAGCAGTGGGCCTGGTCCAGATACGCAGTATTTT	CASSGPGPDTQYF
.	.	TRBV9	TRBJ1-6	TGTGCCAGCAGCGCCCTTCTAGGGGGGGATAATTCACCCCTCCACTTT	CASSALLGGDNSPLHF
.	.	TRBV6-1	TRBJ2-3	TGTGCCAGCAGTGTGCGAGCTAGCACAGATACGCAGTATTTT	CASSVRASTDTQYF
.	.	TRBV9	TRBJ1-1	TGTGCCAGCAGCGCGGACAGTCCCTGGGGCACTGAAGCTTTCTTT	CASSADSPWGTEAFF
.	.	TRBV28	TRBJ2-6	TGTGCCAGCAGTCCCCCCGGTGATGCTGGGGCCAACGTCCTGACTTTC	CASSPPGDAGANVLTF
.	.	TRBV4-2	TRBJ1-1	TGTGCCAGCAGCCGGCGGCAGGGTGGAAACACTGAAGCTTTCTTT	CASSRRQGGNTEAFF
.	.	TRBV27	TRBJ2-4	TGTGCCAGCAGTTTATTCCTAGGCTCCAAAAACATTCAGTACTTC	CASSLFLGSKNIQYF
.	TRBD2	TRBV30	TRBJ2-7	TGTGCCTGGAGTGTAAGCCTAGCGGGCGGCGAGCAGTACTTC	CAWSVSLAGGEQYF
.	.	TRBV19	TRBJ1-2	TGTGCCAGTGCATACCGGGACCCTCCTCACTATGGCTACACCTTC	CASAYRDPPHYGYTF
.	.	TRBV10-3	TRBJ2-2	TGTGCCATCAGTGAGTTGGGGACACCGAACACCGGGGAGCTGTTTTTT	CAISELGTPNTGELFF
.	TRBD1	TRBV28	TRBJ2-7	TGTGCCAGCAGTTCCTTCCCGACAGGGGGCAAGAACGAGCAGTACTTC	CASSSFPTGGKNEQYF
once	.	TRBV13	TRBJ2-2	TGTGCCAGCAGCCCACAGGGATCTCGCCCCGGGGAGCTGTTTTTT	CASSPQGSRPGELFF
.	.	TRBV2	TRBJ1-4	TGTGCCAGCAAAGGATTATCGGGACTCTTAGCTAATGAAAAACTGTTTTTT	CASKGLSGLLANEKLFF
.	.	TRBV2	TRBJ1-1	TGTGCCAGCAGTCTTACAGGGAAGGACACTGAAGCTTTCTTT	CASSLTGKDTEAFF